The 4 T cell receptor beta chains given below trace back to one sample, sequenced in a study of cytomegalovirus exposure and HLA in healthy donors. Vbeta (60) and Jbeta (13) primers were used in the PCR. The data were produced by immunoSEQ multiplex PCR, yet TCRdb's version contains in-frame clones alone and is incomplete. Among approximately 140,000 clones, approximately 83% were seen once, and the ten largest hold roughly 1.2%. Material for sequencing was PBMCs. These receptors were collected from a girl aged 2-10 years in good health and CMV-seronegative.

This chain uses TRBV2 with TRBJ2-7; 7 bases map to TRBD1. Germline loops: CDR1 SNHLY, CDR2 FYNNEI. V trimming: 0 bases; J trimming: 3 bases; junction bases outside the gene matches: 5. The CDR3 runs to 15 residues. The CDR3 loop reads CASSEAPGTVYEQYF. CDR3 nucleotides: TGTGCCAGCAGTGAAGCCCCCGGGACAGTCTACGAGCAGTACTTC.

The rearrangement links TRBV11-2 to TRBJ2-7; D may be TRBD2 (6 bases). The CDR3 loop spans 16 amino acids. CDR1 and CDR2 (germline): SGHAT, FQNNGV. V was cut by 6 bases and J by 0 bases, with 18 bases left in between. Here the CDR3 DNA reads TGTGCCAGCAGGGATCCCGGGACTGCTAGCTCCTACGAGCAGTACTTC. This gives the protein CASRDPGTASSYEQYF.

This clone occurred a few times. The chain links TRBV12-5 to TRBJ2-1; maybe TRBD2 (6 bases). V gave up 1 base and J gave up 7 bases, with 8 bases separating them. The CDR3 sequence is 13 residues long. The germline CDR1 and CDR2 sequences are LGHNT and FRNRAP. The CDR3 coding sequence is TGTGCTAGTGGTTTGGACGGAGGGAATGAGCAGTTCTTC. Translated, it gives CASGLDGGNEQFF.

This clone was seen more than once but under ten times. The chain joins TRBV7-8 to TRBJ1-1; the D is unclear. V was cut by 3 bases and J by 0 bases, with 5 bases left in between. The CDR3 is made up of 13 amino acids. The germline V gene encodes CDR1 SGHVS and CDR2 FQNEAQ. The CDR3 here is CASSFEMNTEAFF. CDR3 nucleotides: TGTGCCAGCAGCTTCGAGATGAACACTGAAGCTTTCTTT.